This T cell receptor (beta chain) was profiled in a study of blood T cell repertoires in COVID-19. Sequenced by immunoSEQ multiplex PCR; TCRdb stores in-frame clones only, minus some. Of approximately 150,000 clones in the sample, approximately 84% are singletons; the top ten hold around 4.8%. Trimming pared 3 bases from V and 3 bases from J, leaving 8 bases between. The CDR3 loop spans 13 amino acids. Sequencing used peripheral blood. This clonotype was obtained from a human donor in a cohort sampled during active COVID-19. The rearrangement joins TRBV23-1 to TRBJ2-5; D possibly corresponds to TRBD1 (5 bases). TRBV23-1 is an ORF; its function is uncertain. The CDR3: CASSQQGKETQYF. CDR3 in DNA: TGCGCCAGCAGTCAGCAGGGTAAAGAGACCCAGTACTTC.